This TCR beta chain was sequenced during a study of identical twins. Study-wide findings and caveats: Out-of-frame beta sequences exhibited a weaker degree of excess twin sharing.

This clonotype was seen ten or more times. Its antigen remains unidentified. TCRdb re-called the 5' RACE reads through MiXCR, storing one row per CDR3 protein. The sample has 450,000 or so distinct CDR3 sequences, roughly an eighth seen once. The data also belong to a second study, concerning yellow fever vaccine responses in identical twins. That paper adds: On the reported evidence, twins' vaccine T cell responses seemed partly convergent and partly personalized.

The receptor comes from a young woman in good health. The sequenced sample was CD4+ T cells sorted from blood.

This chain's CDR3 is CASSFDPHYEQYF. In DNA form, the CDR3 reads TGTGCCAGCAGCTTTGACCCCCACTACGAGCAGTACTTC. The rearrangement links TRBV7-2 to TRBJ2-7; D gene uncertain. V dropped 3 bases and J dropped 3 bases, with 9 bases sitting between them. Germline CDR1 and CDR2: SGHTA and FQGNSA. The CDR3 consists of 13 residues.